The 28 T cell receptor beta chains below come from one sample, sequenced in a study of blood T cell repertoires in COVID-19. Here immunoSEQ multiplex PCR was the method, and the copy in TCRdb shows in-frame clones only, minus some. The sample consists of about 130,000 clones, 70% to 75% of them appearing once. Sequencing was carried out using peripheral blood. These receptors all come from a man aged 55 to 70 with acute or convalescent COVID-19.

The chain carries TRBV24-1 and TRBJ1-5; 8 positions agree with TRBD1. V lost 4 bases and J lost 1; bases outside the gene matches: 2. The CDR3 sequence is 15 residues long. Per germline, CDR1 KGHDR and CDR2 SFDVKD. CDR3 sequence reads: CATSDRTGSNQPQHF. CDR3 coding DNA: TGTGCCACCAGTGACCGGACAGGGAGCAATCAGCCCCAGCATTTT.

The rearrangement links TRBV13 to TRBJ2-5; a weak D match, TRBD2 (5 bases). The CDR3 extends over 14 amino acids. Germline-derived CDR1 and CDR2 are PRHDT and FYEKMQ (reference sequence). V was cut by 5 bases and J by 5 bases, with 15 bases left in between. CDR3 DNA: TGTGCCAGCAGCCTGAGGACTCACTCGGAGACCCAGTACTTC. It yields the protein CASSLRTHSETQYF.

This chain connects TRBV2 to TRBJ1-1, with D possibly matching TRBD1 (5 bases). Germline CDR1 is SNHLY and CDR2 is FYNNEI. V lost 5 bases and J 7 bases, leaving 17 bases between the germline ends. This CDR3 spans 14 amino acids. CDR3 amino acids: CASSRNLQQVEAFF. The CDR3, as DNA: TGTGCCAGCAGTAGGAACCTCCAACAGGTTGAAGCTTTCTTT.

CDR3 DNA: TGTGCCAGCAGCCCCGTCTGGGAGAGCGGCAATCAGCCCCAGCATTTT. As protein: CASSPVWESGNQPQHF. This sequence joins TRBV2 and TRBJ1-5; D gene ambiguous. The CDR3 consists of 16 residues. CDR1 is SNHLY and CDR2 is FYNNEI in the germline V gene. Trimming removed 6 bases from V and 2 bases from J, with 17 bases in between.

The chain joins TRBV14 to TRBJ2-7; D not certain. With 0 bases removed from V and 1 base from J, the gap between germline ends came to 7 bases. CDR3 length: 14 amino acids. The germline CDR1 and CDR2 sequences are SGHDN and FVKESK. CDR3 in amino acids: CASSQEEISYEQYF. For the CDR3, the DNA is TGTGCCAGCAGCCAAGAGGAGATTTCCTACGAGCAGTACTTC.

V and J are TRBV5-4 and TRBJ1-2; 10 bases are a match to TRBD1. Germline loops: CDR1 SGHNT, CDR2 YYREEE (reference sequence). The CDR3 has 14 amino acids. V gave up 4 bases and J gave up 4 bases; unmatched junction bases: 4. The CDR3 region has the DNA TGTGCCAGCAGCGCCCGGGACAGGGGCTATGGCTACACCTTC. This translates into CASSARDRGYGYTF.

The chain uses TRBV3-1 (or the pseudogene TRBV3-2) and TRBJ1-2, with 11 positions matching TRBD1. Germline V gene sequence: CDR1 LGHDT, CDR2 YNNKEL (reference sequence). V shed 8 bases, J shed 3 bases, and the junction held 5 bases outside the gene matches. The CDR3 is made up of 14 amino acids. The CDR3 is CASYRTGGHYGYTF. Written as DNA, the CDR3 is TGTGCCAGCTACCGGACAGGGGGCCACTATGGCTACACCTTC.

The V call is TRBV3-1 (or the pseudogene TRBV3-2), the J call TRBJ1-6; D not certain. V lost 7 bases and J lost 10, with 14 bases in between. The CDR3 totals 13 residues. Germline-derived CDR1 and CDR2 are LGHDT and YNNKEL (reference sequence). Here the CDR3 reads CASTTNSGSPLHF. In nucleotides, the CDR3 is TGTGCCAGCACCACCAATTCCGGGTCACCCCTCCACTTT.

The chain has TRBV3-1 (or the pseudogene TRBV3-2) and TRBJ1-2, with D hard to call. The CDR3 consists of 12 residues. Germline assignment: CDR1 LGHDT and CDR2 YNNKEL (reference sequence). Trimming stripped 0 bases from V and 10 bases from J, with 9 bases between. The CDR3 bases are TGTGCCAGCAGCCAAGAGGGGAGGGACTACACCTTC. This translates into CASSQEGRDYTF.

This sequence joins TRBV18 and TRBJ2-7; the match to TRBD2 covers 10 bases. V was pared by 6 bases and J by 5 bases, with 7 bases of the junction left unmatched. The germline V gene has CDR1 KGHSH and CDR2 LQKENI. CDR3 length: 14 amino acids. Here the CDR3 reads CASSPFGLADEQYF. CDR3 DNA sequence: TGTGCCAGCTCTCCTTTCGGACTAGCGGACGAGCAGTACTTC.

This chain links TRBV7-9 with TRBJ1-1, with D hard to call. CDR3 length: 14 residues. CDR1 and CDR2 from the germline V gene are SEHNR and FQNEAQ (reference sequence). Trimming shortened V by 5 bases and J by 1 base, and 11 bases separated the two germline ends. The CDR3: CASSPHTENTEAFF. CDR3 sequence (DNA): TGTGCCAGCAGCCCCCATACAGAGAACACTGAAGCTTTCTTT.

The chain links TRBV6-2 or TRBV6-3 to TRBJ2-6; 10 bases match TRBD2. The CDR3 covers 16 residues. The ends lost 3 bases at V and 2 bases at J; junction bases unmatched: 1. CDR1 and CDR2 from the germline V gene are MNHEY and SVGEGT. The CDR3 DNA reads TGTGCCAGCAGTTATCTAGCGGGAGCTGGGGCCAACGTCCTGACTTTC. Its protein is CASSYLAGAGANVLTF.

This chain links TRBV7-2 with TRBJ2-3; tentative D call: TRBD2 (6 bases). This CDR3 is 14 amino acids long. From germline, CDR1 is SGHTA and CDR2 FQGNSA. With 5 bases removed from V and 6 bases from J, the gap between germline ends came to 15 bases. CDR3 sequence reads: CASSQGLSADTQYF. Here the CDR3 DNA reads TGTGCCAGCAGCCAGGGACTTTCGGCGGATACGCAGTATTTT.

This clone came up a few times. Other DNA sequences in the sample encode the same CDR3. The rearrangement joins TRBV3-1 (or the pseudogene TRBV3-2) to TRBJ1-1; 7 nucleotides line up with TRBD1. The CDR3 is 15 amino acids. V gave up 0 bases and J gave up 1 base; unmatched junction bases: 2. In germline, CDR1 is LGHDT, CDR2 YNNKEL (reference sequence). The CDR3 is CASSQDSGGNTEAFF. CDR3 DNA sequence: TGTGCCAGCAGCCAAGATTCAGGGGGGAACACTGAAGCTTTCTTT.

This chain connects TRBV4-1 to TRBJ1-4; 8 bases are a match to TRBD1. From germline, CDR1 is MGHRA and CDR2 YSYEKL. Trimming took 2 bases from V and 8 from J; bases not matched to a gene: 7. The CDR3 has 15 residues. CDR3 sequence reads: CASSQKTGVNEKLFF. Here the CDR3 DNA reads TGCGCCAGCAGCCAAAAGACAGGGGTGAACGAAAAACTGTTTTTT.

In this sample, this clone turned up a few times. This sequence joins TRBV9 and TRBJ1-4; 7 bases align to TRBD1. V lost 0 bases and J lost 7; bases outside the gene matches: 6. The CDR3 extends over 15 amino acids. Per germline, CDR1 SGDLS and CDR2 YYNGEE. CDR3: CASSVGPGGSEKLFF. The DNA for the CDR3 is TGTGCCAGCAGCGTAGGCCCAGGGGGAAGTGAAAAACTGTTTTTT.

V is TRBV27 and J is TRBJ1-5; the match to TRBD1 covers 11 bases. Unmatched junction bases numbered 10, after V lost 6 bases and J lost 0 bases. CDR1 is MNHEY and CDR2 is SMNVEV in the germline V gene (reference sequence). The CDR3 sequence is 18 residues long. This CDR3 is CASSRGQGEGASNQPQHF. In DNA, the CDR3 is TGTGCCAGCAGCCGGGGACAGGGGGAAGGGGCTAGCAATCAGCCCCAGCATTTT.

This clone was seen a single time. The chain is built from TRBV5-1 and TRBJ1-2; 7 bases are shared with TRBD1. The CDR3 has 14 residues. J lost 0 bases, V lost 5 bases, and 4 bases had no gene match. CDR1 is SGHRS, CDR2 YFSETQ, per germline. The CDR3 DNA reads TGCGCCAGCAGTTCGGGACAGACTAACTATGGCTACACCTTC. It codes for CASSSGQTNYGYTF.

The chain couples TRBV18 to TRBJ1-2, with 10 positions matching TRBD1. The germline CDR1 and CDR2 sequences are KGHSH and LQKENI. V lost 3 bases to trimming and J lost 4 bases; unmatched junction nucleotides: 5. The CDR3 length is 15 residues. The CDR3 nucleotides read TGTGCCAGCTCACCGCCGGGACAGGGGCTCTATGGCTACACCTTC. It translates to CASSPPGQGLYGYTF.

The rearrangement links TRBV18 to TRBJ1-1; D is possibly TRBD1 (5 bases). Trimming pared 0 bases from V and 2 bases from J, leaving 13 bases between. CDR1 and CDR2 from the germline V gene are KGHSH and LQKENI. The CDR3 is made up of 16 amino acids. The CDR3 protein is CASSPPQGRYNTEAFF. In DNA, the CDR3 is TGTGCCAGCTCACCACCCCAGGGCCGCTACAACACTGAAGCTTTCTTT.

CDR3 nucleotide sequence: TGTGCCAGCAGCATGGGACAGGGGGCGCGATCCGCCTATGGCTACACCTTC. Translating it yields CASSMGQGARSAYGYTF. J is TRBJ1-2 and V is TRBV5-4, with 12 bases matching TRBD1. With 4 bases clipped from V and 4 bases from J, the junction kept 11 bases outside the gene matches. The CDR3 contains 17 residues. Germline lookup yields CDR1 SGHNT and CDR2 YYREEE (reference sequence).

The chain carries TRBV5-4 and TRBJ1-2, with D tentatively TRBD1 (6 bases). The CDR3 totals 14 residues. Trimming pared 0 bases from V and 7 bases from J, leaving 13 bases between. The germline gives CDR1 SGHNT, CDR2 YYREEE (reference sequence). The CDR3 spells CASSLERGASGYTF. CDR3 in DNA: TGTGCCAGCAGCTTGGAACGGGGGGCCTCTGGCTACACCTTC.

CDR3 nucleotides: TGTGCCAGCAGCGCCAGTTCCAGGGACAGTAACTATGGCTACACCTTC. It translates to CASSASSRDSNYGYTF. The chain is built from TRBV9 and TRBJ1-2; 7 bases align to TRBD1. V lost 3 bases, J lost 1 base, and 9 bases stayed unmatched. Germline CDR1 is SGDLS and CDR2 is YYNGEE. This CDR3 region has 16 residues.

The V call is TRBV19, the J call TRBJ1-5; D is uncertain. CDR3 length: 12 residues. V was cut by 8 bases and J by 5 bases, with 10 bases left in between. Germline-derived CDR1 and CDR2 are LNHDA and SQIVND (reference sequence). The CDR3 spells CASHTGYQPQHF. The DNA of the CDR3 is TGTGCCAGTCATACCGGTTATCAGCCCCAGCATTTT.

V usage is TRBV3-1 (or the pseudogene TRBV3-2) and J usage is TRBJ1-4; possible D gene TRBD1, 5 bases. Germline V CDR1 and CDR2: LGHDT, YNNKEL (reference sequence). The length of the CDR3 is 16 residues. Trimming removed 0 bases from V and 6 bases from J, with 14 bases in between. The CDR3 DNA follows: TGTGCCAGCAGCCAAGATTGGGGGGGTATTGATGAAAAACTGTTTTTT. It codes for CASSQDWGGIDEKLFF.

The V call is TRBV19, the J call TRBJ1-1; no definite D call. The CDR3 has 14 residues. Trimming pared 3 bases from V and 0 bases from J, leaving 8 bases between. CDR1 is LNHDA, CDR2 SQIVND, per germline (reference sequence). The CDR3 spells CASSIYGVNTEAFF. Here the CDR3 DNA reads TGTGCCAGTAGTATCTACGGAGTGAACACTGAAGCTTTCTTT.

The rearrangement links TRBV3-1 (or the pseudogene TRBV3-2) to TRBJ2-2; TRBD1 is a possible D gene (6 bases). CDR3 size: 16 residues. Germline V lookup: CDR1 LGHDT, CDR2 YNNKEL (reference sequence). The V end was cut by 6 bases, the J end by 8 bases, with 22 bases between. The DNA for the CDR3 is TGTGCCAGCAGTCGGAGGAACGCAGGGGAAGGTGGGGAGCTGTTTTTT. Protein: CASSRRNAGEGGELFF.

The gene calls are TRBV5-1 and TRBJ2-1; D is uncertain. V was pared by 2 bases and J by 0 bases, with 9 bases between. The germline V gene has CDR1 SGHRS and CDR2 YFSETQ. The CDR3 covers 15 residues. Here the CDR3 DNA reads TGCGCCAGCAGCTTTGACTCAAGCTCCTACAATGAGCAGTTCTTC. Amino acids: CASSFDSSSYNEQFF.